These 9 T cell receptor beta chains were all obtained from the same sample, sequenced in a study of T-cell memory formation after mild COVID-19. TCRdb re-called the 5' RACE reads through MiXCR, storing one row per CDR3 protein. The table has 350,000 to 450,000 distinct CDR3 sequences, 25% to 30% seen once; the top ten hold approximately 13%. Sequencing was done on a sample of PBMCs or a T cell subset sorted from them (not recorded which). The receptor set was obtained from an adult woman who had mild COVID-19 (a few samples of this study predate the infection). Cell type and time point are not known.

The chain recombines TRBV5-1 with TRBJ2-1; D is possibly TRBD2 (6 bases). Deletions cut 0 bases from V and 7 bases from J, with 20 bases between. CDR1 and CDR2 (germline): SGHRS, YFSETQ. The CDR3 runs 17 residues. This CDR3 is CASSLGIQWGDGNEQFF. The CDR3 coding sequence is TGCGCCAGCAGCTTGGGTATCCAGTGGGGGGACGGAAATGAGCAGTTCTTC.

This clonotype has just a few counts. This chain joins TRBV6-5 and TRBJ2-7; 14 positions match TRBD2. The CDR3 is made up of 13 amino acids. The germline V gene encodes CDR1 MNHEY and CDR2 SVGAGI. The V segment lost 10 bases and the J segment 6 bases; nucleotides outside the gene matches: 5. The CDR3 here is CATGGLAGAEQYF. For the CDR3, the DNA is TGTGCCACCGGGGGACTAGCGGGAGCCGAGCAGTACTTC.

This rearrangement joins TRBV7-9 to TRBJ2-1; D is perhaps TRBD1 or TRBD2 (5 bases each). The CDR3 loop spans 13 amino acids. Germline lookup yields CDR1 SEHNR and CDR2 FQNEAQ (reference sequence). Trimming left V 8 bases short and J 11 bases short, with 19 bases between. The CDR3 DNA reads as TGTGCCAGCGACGGGGCAGGCTTCTTTCAGCAGTTCTTC. Translation: CASDGAGFFQQFF.

V is TRBV27 and J is TRBJ2-7; 10 bases match TRBD2. The CDR3 totals 15 residues. The junction had 5 bases not matched to a gene; V was cut back by 2 bases and J by 4 bases. In germline, CDR1 is MNHEY, CDR2 SMNVEV (reference sequence). The CDR3 reads CASSLGGLASYEQYF. DNA of the CDR3: TGTGCCAGCAGTTTAGGGGGACTAGCGAGTTACGAGCAGTACTTC.

The chain recombines TRBV27 with TRBJ2-7; 7 positions agree with TRBD1. The ends lost 3 bases at V and 6 bases at J; junction bases unmatched: 5. This CDR3 has 13 amino acids. Germline V gene sequence: CDR1 MNHEY, CDR2 SMNVEV (reference sequence). DNA of the CDR3: TGTGCCAGCAGTTTCCAGACAGGGTTCGAGCAGTACTTC. Its protein is CASSFQTGFEQYF.

CDR3 in DNA: TGCAGCGTTGTACACAGAGGAAACACTGAAGCTTTCTTT. Its translation: CSVVHRGNTEAFF. This rearrangement joins TRBV29-1 to TRBJ1-1; D is unclear. V lost 4 bases and J 2 bases, leaving 11 bases between the germline ends. CDR1 is SQVTM, CDR2 ANQGSEA, per germline. The CDR3 loop spans 13 amino acids.

V is TRBV5-1 and J is TRBJ1-1; TRBD1 is a possible D gene (6 bases). In germline, CDR1 is SGHRS, CDR2 YFSETQ. This CDR3 spans 15 amino acids. V shed 4 bases and J shed 1 base, with 14 bases lying between them. The CDR3 region is CASSPGGRTNTEAFF. Written as DNA, the CDR3 is TGCGCCAGCAGCCCTGGGGGGCGGACGAACACTGAAGCTTTCTTT.

The chain joins TRBV7-2 to TRBJ2-2; D not resolved. Germline V CDR1 and CDR2: SGHTA, FQGNSA. The CDR3 is made up of 15 amino acids. The V and J ends lost 5 bases and 1 base respectively, with 11 bases between them. The CDR3 coding sequence is TGTGCCAGCAGCGAAACAACCGGGAACACCGGGGAGCTGTTTTTT. Its protein is CASSETTGNTGELFF.

This clonotype occurred a few times. The chain links TRBV7-2 to TRBJ2-7; D gene unclear. CDR3 length: 16 amino acids. Looked up from germline, CDR1 is SGHTA and CDR2 is FQGNSA. The ends were cut back, 1 base at V and 1 base at J, with 14 bases in the middle. The CDR3 DNA sequence: TGTGCCAGCAGCTTAGGATGGGGTGGTGCGTCCTACGAGCAGTACTTC. It yields the protein CASSLGWGGASYEQYF.